The 18 T cell receptor beta chains below come from one sample, sequenced in a study of cytomegalovirus exposure and HLA in healthy donors. The protocol was immunoSEQ multiplex PCR, while the TCRdb copy is restricted to in-frame clones and leaves out a portion. The table lists roughly 300,000 clones, 75% to 90% of them singletons. Sequenced input: PBMCs. The origin of the receptors is a woman younger than 35 in good health and CMV-seronegative.

The J gene is TRBJ2-4, the V gene TRBV27; D may be TRBD1 (6 bases). Trimming stripped 4 bases from V and 5 bases from J, with 9 bases between. The germline CDR1 and CDR2 sequences are MNHEY and SMNVEV (reference sequence). The CDR3 is 13 residues long. Written as DNA, the CDR3 is TGTGCCAGCAGTTCAGGGGACGAAAACATTCAGTACTTC. It specifies CASSSGDENIQYF.

The CDR3: CSVAGSGRIPLGPTDTQYF. CDR3 coding DNA: TGCAGCGTTGCTGGTAGCGGGAGAATACCCCTAGGCCCCACAGATACGCAGTATTTT. The chain recombines TRBV29-1 with TRBJ2-3, with 9 bases that match TRBD2. Germline V lookup: CDR1 SQVTM, CDR2 ANQGSEA. The CDR3 spans 19 residues. V was clipped by 4 bases and J by 2 bases; unmatched bases: 19.

The V gene is TRBV9, the J gene TRBJ2-3; 11 bases line up with TRBD2. CDR1 and CDR2 from the germline V gene are SGDLS and YYNGEE. The CDR3 length is 16 residues. The V segment lost 3 bases and the J segment 5 bases; nucleotides outside the gene matches: 8. For the CDR3, the DNA is TGTGCCAGCAGCGGTCGCCTACTAGCGGGAGTAGATACGCAGTATTTT. Translating it yields CASSGRLLAGVDTQYF.

This clone was counted many times. This sequence joins TRBV15 and TRBJ1-1; D not certain. V lost 1 base to trimming and J lost 0 bases, with 9 bases between them. This CDR3 is built from 15 residues. Germline CDR1 reads LNHNV; CDR2 reads YYDKDF (reference sequence). The CDR3 loop is CATSRGGSMNTEAFF. The CDR3 DNA follows: TGTGCCACCAGCAGAGGCGGCAGCATGAACACTGAAGCTTTCTTT.

The CDR3 reads CASSQGLAGAETQYF. CDR3 nucleotides: TGTGCCAGCAGTCAGGGACTAGCGGGAGCAGAGACCCAGTACTTC. The chain links TRBV28 to TRBJ2-5; 14 bases align to TRBD2. Germline-derived CDR1 and CDR2 are MDHEN and SYDVKM. The CDR3 has 15 residues. J lost 4 bases, V lost 5 bases, and 3 bases had no gene match.

This chain joins TRBV29-1 and TRBJ1-4; D might be TRBD1 (5 bases). V was clipped by 5 bases and J by 3 bases, with 10 bases between them. The CDR3 spans 13 residues. Germline-derived CDR1 and CDR2 are SQVTM and ANQGSEA. The CDR3 sequence is CSVIETANEKLFF. The CDR3 nucleotides read TGCAGCGTTATTGAGACAGCTAATGAAAAACTGTTTTTT. Supplemented by reference TRBV29-1 and TRBJ1-4, the full variable domain reads SAVISQKPSRDICQRGTSLTIQCQVDSQVTMMFWYRQQPGQSLTLIATANQGSEATYESGFVIDKFPISRPNLTFSTLTVSNMSPEDSSIYLCSVIETANEKLFFGSGTQLSVL.

This clone was observed a single time. The rearrangement links TRBV6-6 to TRBJ2-3, with 9 nucleotides matching TRBD2. CDR1 and CDR2 (germline): MNHNY, SVGAGI (reference sequence). The J segment lost 4 bases and the V segment lost 5 bases, leaving 4 bases of the junction unmatched. The CDR3 consists of 14 residues. This chain's CDR3 is CASSVAGVPDTQYF. CDR3 bases: TGTGCCAGCAGTGTAGCGGGAGTCCCAGATACGCAGTATTTT.

This chain joins TRBV19 and TRBJ2-5, with a possible D match to TRBD2 (5 bases). Germline CDR1 LNHDA, CDR2 SQIVND (reference sequence). This CDR3 contains 12 residues. The V and J ends lost 4 bases and 3 bases respectively, with 6 bases between them. CDR3 in amino acids: CASSTGEETQYF. DNA for the CDR3: TGTGCCAGTAGTACCGGGGAAGAGACCCAGTACTTC. Combining the CDR3 with reference TRBV19 and TRBJ2-5 gives the whole variable domain DGGITQSPKYLFRKEGQNVTLSCEQNLNHDAMYWYRQDPGQGLRLIYYSQIVNDFQKGDIAEGYSVSREKKESFPLTVTSAQKNPTAFYLCASSTGEETQYFGPGTRLLVL.

J is TRBJ1-2 and V is TRBV18; 8 bases align to TRBD1. Per germline, CDR1 KGHSH and CDR2 LQKENI. V dropped 4 bases and J dropped 6; count of bases not matched to a gene: 7. The CDR3 has 14 amino acids. The CDR3 bases are TGTGCCAGCTCACACGTAGACAGGGGTAATGGCTACACCTTC. The encoded protein is CASSHVDRGNGYTF.

The J gene is TRBJ2-7, the V gene TRBV7-2, with D possibly TRBD2 on 6 matching bases. Germline V CDR1 and CDR2: SGHTA, FQGNSA. The CDR3 contains 15 residues. The V end was cut by 0 bases, the J end by 2 bases, with 11 bases between. CDR3 DNA: TGTGCCAGCAGCTTAGCGTCTAGCGATGCCTACGAGCAGTACTTC. Amino acid sequence: CASSLASSDAYEQYF.

The chain employs TRBV7-9 and TRBJ2-5, with a weak D call TRBD2 (5 bases). The CDR3 is 14 amino acids. Trimming took 5 bases from V and 5 from J, leaving 15 bases between them. CDR1 and CDR2 from the germline V gene are SEHNR and FQNEAQ (reference sequence). The CDR3 protein is CASSARSTGETQYF. The CDR3 DNA sequence: TGTGCCAGCAGCGCGAGATCAACGGGGGAGACCCAGTACTTC.

J is TRBJ2-3 and V is TRBV5-6; the match to TRBD1 covers 7 bases. With V trimmed by 4 bases and J by 8 bases, 10 bases remained unmatched. CDR1 and CDR2 (germline): SGHDT, YYEEEE. CDR3 size: 14 residues. The DNA of the CDR3 is TGTGCCAGCAGCCCAGCCTACAGGGGCGGTACGCAGTATTTT. Translated, it gives CASSPAYRGGTQYF.

This sequence joins TRBV5-1 and TRBJ2-7; 9 bases fit TRBD2. Looked up from germline, CDR1 is SGHRS and CDR2 is YFSETQ. CDR3 length: 14 residues. V dropped 7 bases and J dropped 6; count of bases not matched to a gene: 11. The CDR3 DNA sequence: TGCGCCAGCCGGACGCTAGCGGGAAATCCCGAGCAGTACTTC. This sequence encodes CASRTLAGNPEQYF.

The CDR3 DNA reads TGTGCCAGCAGTGCACATCGGGAGTACTCAGATACGCAGTATTTT. Its protein product is CASSAHREYSDTQYF. This chain uses TRBV2 with TRBJ2-3; D possibly corresponds to TRBD2 (6 bases). The V gene lost 4 bases and the J gene lost 4 bases, with 15 bases spanning the gap. Germline CDR1 is SNHLY and CDR2 is FYNNEI. The CDR3 is 15 amino acids.

The genes are TRBV5-1 and TRBJ2-7; 11 bases fit TRBD2. Germline CDR1 SGHRS, CDR2 YFSETQ. The V and J ends lost 4 bases and 3 bases, in that order; junction bases with no gene match: 3. The CDR3 consists of 14 residues. The CDR3 DNA sequence: TGCGCCAGCAGCCCCCTAGCGGGGGGCTACGAGCAGTACTTC. Encoded protein: CASSPLAGGYEQYF.

This clone appeared once. The chain recombines TRBV4-2 with TRBJ2-7; possible D gene TRBD2, 6 bases. The CDR3 extends over 13 amino acids. CDR1 is LGHNA, CDR2 YNFKEQ, per germline. V gave up 0 bases and J gave up 4 bases, with 7 bases separating them. This CDR3 reads CASSQEEGYEQYF. CDR3 DNA sequence: TGTGCCAGCAGCCAAGAGGAGGGGTACGAGCAGTACTTC.

The chain carries TRBV9 and TRBJ2-5; D possibly corresponds to TRBD1 (6 bases). The CDR3 consists of 15 residues. Germline V CDR1 and CDR2: SGDLS, YYNGEE. The V end lost 0 bases, the J end lost 4 bases, and 13 bases lay between the germline ends. The CDR3 DNA follows: TGTGCCAGCAGCGTAGCATTGGCAGGGGCAGAGACCCAGTACTTC. This gives the protein CASSVALAGAETQYF.

This chain connects TRBV5-1 to TRBJ2-7; 7 bases agree with TRBD2. The V and J ends lost 4 bases and 2 bases, in that order; junction bases with no gene match: 9. The CDR3 runs 15 residues. Germline CDR1 and CDR2: SGHRS and YFSETQ. The DNA of the CDR3 is TGCGCCAGCAGCCAGGAGGCTAGCGGAACCTACGAGCAGTACTTC. It encodes CASSQEASGTYEQYF. Looking up the rest from reference TRBV5-1 and TRBJ2-7 gives the full variable domain: KAGVTQTPRYLIKTRGQQVTLSCSPISGHRSVSWYQQTPGQGLQFLFEYFSETQRNKGNFPGRFSGRQFSNSRSEMNVSTLELGDSALYLCASSQEASGTYEQYFGPGTRLTVT.